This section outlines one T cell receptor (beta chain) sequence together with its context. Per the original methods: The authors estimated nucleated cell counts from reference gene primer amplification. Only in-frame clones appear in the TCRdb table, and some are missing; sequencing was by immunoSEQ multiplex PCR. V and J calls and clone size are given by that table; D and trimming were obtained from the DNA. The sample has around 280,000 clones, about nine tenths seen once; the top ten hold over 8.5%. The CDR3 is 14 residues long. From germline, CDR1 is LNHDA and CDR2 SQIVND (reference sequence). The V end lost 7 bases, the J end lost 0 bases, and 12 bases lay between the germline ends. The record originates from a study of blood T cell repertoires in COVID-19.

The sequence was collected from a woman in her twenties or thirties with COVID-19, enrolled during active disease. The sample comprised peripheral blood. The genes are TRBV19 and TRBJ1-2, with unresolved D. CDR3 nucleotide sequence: TGTGCCAGTACTACCATGGCGGCTAACTATGGCTACACCTTC. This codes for CASTTMAANYGYTF. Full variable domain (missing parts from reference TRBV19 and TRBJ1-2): DGGITQSPKYLFRKEGQNVTLSCEQNLNHDAMYWYRQDPGQGLRLIYYSQIVNDFQKGDIAEGYSVSREKKESFPLTVTSAQKNPTAFYLCASTTMAANYGYTFGSGTRLTVV.